This T cell receptor beta chain was sequenced during a study of human T cells and chemical hapten exposure. This clonotype has a single count. Its antigen remains unknown. CDR3 length: 12 residues. Trimming removed 7 bases at V and 1 base at J, with 4 bases between. General study points: Relative to control repertoires, expanded TCRs gave rise to significantly more large CDR3 similarity clusters.

The sample's time point: patch test 1, 2 weeks after DPC sensitization. Described treatment: therapeutic diphenylcyclopropenone sensitization with weekly scalp DPC. TCRdb passed the RACE reads through MiXCR, listing each CDR3 protein once. This table holds tens of thousands of distinct CDR3 sequences, approximately 35% found once. The TCR comes from a man aged 40-49 years with alopecia areata. Some clones in this sample may be carry-over from other donors' samples. The material was whole blood, obtained in connection with sensitization to the hapten diphenylcyclopropenone (DPC). The chain recombines TRBV12-3 or TRBV12-4 with TRBJ2-2, with D unclear. CDR3 in DNA: TGTGCCAGCACAGGGAACACCGGGGAGCTGTTTTTT. Its translation: CASTGNTGELFF.